This T cell receptor beta chain was sequenced in a study of early T cells in non-severe SARS-CoV-2 infection. At the level of the study: Sequencing was performed on bulk RNA from unsorted whole blood, leaving chains unpaired.

In its sample, this clonotype was seen many times. Its target is unknown. The library protocol tagged individual cDNA molecules with unique molecular identifiers. Each CDR3 protein gets one entry after TCRdb re-called the 5' RACE reads with MiXCR. This table has about 45,000 distinct CDR3 sequences, about 12% appearing once. Notes on the study in general: CD4 and private specificities were missed by VDJdb matching, which favored anti-spike CD8 responses.

This CDR3 spans 14 amino acids. Looked up from germline, CDR1 is SGHAT and CDR2 is FQNNGV. V was shortened by 7 bases and J by 7 bases, with 16 bases between the two germline ends. The receptor's source is an adult who was a healthcare worker with PCR-confirmed SARS-CoV-2 infection or an uninfected control (not recorded which). The sequenced sample was whole blood. The J gene is TRBJ2-2, the V gene TRBV11-2; D uncertain. CDR3 bases: TGTGCCAGCACCTTCGGCGGTGACCACGGGGAGCTGTTTTTT. As protein: CASTFGGDHGELFF.